These 28 T cell receptor beta chains originate from one sample sequenced in a study of human T cells and chemical hapten exposure. Each CDR3 protein is one row after TCRdb ran MiXCR on the 5' RACE reads. Among 130,000 or so distinct CDR3 sequences, around 4.4% were seen once, and the ten largest hold around 1.5%. The authors extracted total RNA from unfractionated whole blood. These receptors all come from a female donor in good health.

This clonotype was seen many times. The chain links TRBV5-1 to TRBJ2-1; 16 nucleotides align to TRBD2. The germline CDR1 and CDR2 sequences are SGHRS and YFSETQ. V lost 0 bases and J lost 10; bases outside the gene matches: 4. The CDR3 has 16 amino acids. CDR3 coding DNA: TGCGCCAGCAGCTTGGAAGGGACTAGCGGGGGGGCAGAGCAGTTCTTC. Its translation: CASSLEGTSGGAEQFF. The variable domain in full, completed from reference TRBV5-1 and TRBJ2-1, reads KAGVTQTPRYLIKTRGQQVTLSCSPISGHRSVSWYQQTPGQGLQFLFEYFSETQRNKGNFPGRFSGRQFSNSRSEMNVSTLELGDSALYLCASSLEGTSGGAEQFFGPGTRLTVL.

This clonotype was recorded at least ten times. The rearrangement uses TRBV11-2 and TRBJ1-5, with D possibly being TRBD1 (5 bases). The CDR3 covers 22 residues. V was cut by 0 bases and J by 2 bases, with 29 bases left in between. Germline-derived CDR1 and CDR2 are SGHAT and FQNNGV. As DNA, the CDR3 is TGTGCCAGCAGCTTAGAGATACCAAAATCCTCCGGGACGTCGTGGGGCAATCAGCCCCAGCATTTT. It is translated as CASSLEIPKSSGTSWGNQPQHF.

This clonotype showed up many times. The chain recombines TRBV7-2 with TRBJ2-7, with 12 bases identical to TRBD2. J lost 6 bases, V lost 0 bases, and 3 bases had no gene match. The CDR3 has 15 residues. The germline gives CDR1 SGHTA, CDR2 FQGNSA. The CDR3: CASSLALAGGREQYF. DNA of the CDR3: TGTGCCAGCAGCTTAGCCCTAGCGGGGGGGCGCGAGCAGTACTTC.

This clonotype came up many times. This chain links TRBV7-9 with TRBJ1-4; 10 nucleotides agree with TRBD1. The CDR3 totals 16 residues. The V gene end was trimmed by 2 bases and the J gene end by 5 bases; junction bases not matched to a gene: 5. CDR1 and CDR2 (germline): SEHNR, FQNEAQ (reference sequence). The CDR3 reads CASSLRTGGWNEKLFF. For the CDR3, the DNA is TGTGCCAGCAGCTTACGGACAGGGGGATGGAATGAAAAACTGTTTTTT.

Many counts were recorded for this clonotype. The CDR3 region is CASSQDAGAEQFF. CDR3 sequence (DNA): TGTGCCAGCAGCCAAGATGCTGGGGCTGAGCAGTTCTTC. This chain connects TRBV4-2 to TRBJ2-1, with D tentatively TRBD1 (5 bases). The V gene lost 0 bases and the J gene lost 9 bases, with 9 bases spanning the gap. CDR3 length: 13 amino acids. The germline V gene has CDR1 LGHNA and CDR2 YNFKEQ.

This clonotype was seen at least ten times. The J gene is TRBJ1-1, the V gene TRBV28, with no clear D. Germline V gene data show CDR1 as MDHEN and CDR2 as SYDVKM. Trimming took off 8 bases at V and 0 bases at J, with 10 bases between the two ends. The CDR3 sequence is 13 residues long. The CDR3 region is CASEEVMNTEAFF. The DNA for the CDR3 is TGTGCCAGCGAGGAAGTTATGAACACTGAAGCTTTCTTT.

This clonotype was seen at least ten times. The V and J genes are TRBV18 and TRBJ2-3; 9 positions match TRBD2. This CDR3 comprises 17 residues. The germline CDR1 and CDR2 sequences are KGHSH and LQKENI. V dropped 0 bases and J dropped 2; count of bases not matched to a gene: 6. DNA for the CDR3: TGTGCCAGCTCACCACCCCCTAGCGGGGTCAACACAGATACGCAGTATTTT. This sequence encodes CASSPPPSGVNTDTQYF.

This clonotype was seen ten or more times. The chain has TRBV28 and TRBJ2-1; TRBD1 aligns across 9 bases. This CDR3 is built from 15 residues. J gave up 7 bases and V 3 bases, and 7 bases lay outside the gene matches. Germline CDR1 is MDHEN and CDR2 is SYDVKM. The CDR3 protein is CASSFVGQGLNEQFF. The CDR3 nucleotides are TGTGCCAGCAGTTTTGTGGGACAGGGTTTGAATGAGCAGTTCTTC.

This clonotype has ten or more counts. The chain has TRBV12-3 or TRBV12-4 and TRBJ1-2; a weak D match, TRBD1 (5 bases). Trimming removed 2 bases from V and 7 bases from J, with 8 bases in between. The CDR3 extends over 12 amino acids. The CDR3 region is CASSLQGTGYTF. The DNA of the CDR3 is TGTGCCAGCAGTTTACAGGGAACTGGCTACACCTTC.

V usage is TRBV2 and J usage is TRBJ1-5, with D hard to call. This CDR3 region has 14 residues. CDR1 SNHLY and CDR2 FYNNEI come from the germline V gene. The V and J ends lost 2 bases and 5 bases respectively, with 10 bases between them. The DNA of the CDR3 is TGTGCCAGCAGTGAAACACTTCTGTATCAGCCCCAGCATTTT. It specifies CASSETLLYQPQHF.

This clonotype was observed many times. The chain carries TRBV20-1 and TRBJ2-2, with TRBD2 as a possible D gene (6 bases). V was shortened by 5 bases and J by 2 bases, with 15 bases between the two germline ends. The CDR3 spans 15 residues. The V gene's germline CDR1 is DFQATT and CDR2 SNEGSKA (reference sequence). Written as DNA, the CDR3 is TGCAGTGCTTGCTTCCGGGACTCTAACACCGGGGAGCTGTTTTTT. Translating gives CSACFRDSNTGELFF.

This clonotype was counted a few times. The rearrangement uses TRBV10-3 and TRBJ1-4, with D perhaps TRBD1 (5 bases). The CDR3 is 12 amino acids. Germline V gives CDR1 ENHRY, CDR2 SYGVKD. The V and J ends lost 8 bases and 4 bases respectively, with 8 bases between them. The CDR3 loop reads CAISDSNEKLFF. The CDR3 DNA sequence: TGTGCCATCTCTGACAGTAATGAAAAACTGTTTTTT.

This clonotype was picked up many times. This chain joins TRBV12-3 or TRBV12-4 and TRBJ1-5, with TRBD1 identical over 9 bases. The CDR3 loop spans 15 amino acids. Trimming cost V 6 bases and J 1 base; bases outside gene matches: 4. CDR3: CASRRGQGSNQPQHF. In DNA, the CDR3 is TGTGCCAGCAGAAGGGGACAGGGAAGCAATCAGCCCCAGCATTTT.

This clonotype was seen many times. The V call is TRBV9, the J call TRBJ1-1; D remains ambiguous. The length of the CDR3 is 17 residues. V lost 0 bases and J lost 4, with 19 bases in between. The germline gives CDR1 SGDLS, CDR2 YYNGEE. The CDR3 DNA is TGTGCCAGCAGCGTAGCTCCTGGGTTTTCAGAGGTCACTGAAGCTTTCTTT. It codes for CASSVAPGFSEVTEAFF. Looking up the rest from reference TRBV9 and TRBJ1-1 gives the full variable domain: DSGVTQTPKHLITATGQRVTLRCSPRSGDLSVYWYQQSLDQGLQFLIQYYNGEERAKGNILERFSAQQFPDLHSELNLSSLELGDSALYFCASSVAPGFSEVTEAFFGQGTRLTVV.

This clonotype has a count of ten or more. The chain employs TRBV28 and TRBJ1-5; TRBD1 is a possible D gene (6 bases). Germline-derived CDR1 and CDR2 are MDHEN and SYDVKM. The V end was cut by 5 bases, the J end by 0 bases, with 14 bases between. There are 16 residues in the CDR3. CDR3 DNA sequence: TGTGCCAGCAGTATGGACAGCCTGAATAGCAATCAGCCCCAGCATTTT. Translated, it gives CASSMDSLNSNQPQHF. Variable domain in full (rest from reference TRBV28 and TRBJ1-5): DVKVTQSSRYLVKRTGEKVFLECVQDMDHENMFWYRQDPGLGLRLIYFSYDVKMKEKGDIPEGYSVSREKKERFSLILESASTNQTSMYLCASSMDSLNSNQPQHFGDGTRLSIL.

There are many counts of this clonotype. The chain combines TRBV7-2 with TRBJ2-5; 11 bases align to TRBD1. With V trimmed by 7 bases and J by 5 bases, 9 bases remained unmatched. The CDR3 is made up of 15 amino acids. Germline lookup yields CDR1 SGHTA and CDR2 FQGNSA. This CDR3 reads CASTGGTGGMETQYF. Here the CDR3 DNA reads TGTGCCAGCACCGGTGGGACAGGGGGTATGGAGACCCAGTACTTC.

With regard to this clonotype: Possible read error: a much larger clone is one base away. The CDR3 reads CARSLGPRTDTEAFF. DNA of the CDR3: TGTGCCAGAAGCTTAGGCCCCAGGACAGACACTGAAGCTTTCTTT. The rearrangement joins TRBV13 to TRBJ1-1; TRBD1 is a possible D gene (6 bases). Germline CDR1 is PRHDT and CDR2 is FYEKMQ (reference sequence). This CDR3 region has 15 residues.

In this sample, this clonotype turned up many times. V and J are TRBV20-1 and TRBJ2-7, with D uncertain. The ends were cut back, 3 bases at V and 6 bases at J, with 15 bases in the middle. The CDR3 is 13 residues long. The germline V gene encodes CDR1 DFQATT and CDR2 SNEGSKA (reference sequence). CDR3: CSASRASVSEQYF. In DNA, the CDR3 is TGCAGTGCTAGCCGGGCGTCGGTCTCCGAGCAGTACTTC.

In this sample, this clonotype turned up many times. The V call is TRBV7-8, the J call TRBJ1-3; D not certain. Between the trimmed V and J ends, which lost 5 bases and 0 bases, there was a span of 8 bases. The CDR3 covers 14 residues. Looked up from germline, CDR1 is SGHVS and CDR2 is FQNEAQ. CDR3 in DNA: TGTGCCAGCAGCCCAGGACCCTCTGGAAACACCATATATTTT. Translation gives CASSPGPSGNTIYF.

The chain uses TRBV20-1 and TRBJ1-2; D is ambiguous. Germline lookup yields CDR1 DFQATT and CDR2 SNEGSKA (reference sequence). This CDR3 region has 12 residues. Trimming removed 6 bases at V and 2 bases at J, with 10 bases between. The CDR3 DNA is TGCAGTGCGGCGGACGCGAACTATGGCTACACCTTC. It codes for CSAADANYGYTF.

This clonotype appeared many times. The chain has TRBV3-1 and TRBJ2-1, with 9 nucleotides matching TRBD2. V lost 4 bases and J lost 7; bases outside the gene matches: 11. This CDR3 has 16 amino acids. Germline values: CDR1 LGHDT, CDR2 YNNKEL (reference sequence). CDR3: CASSLRWASGANEQFF. CDR3 in DNA: TGTGCCAGCAGCCTACGATGGGCTAGCGGGGCGAATGAGCAGTTCTTC.

Many counts were recorded for this clonotype. The chain employs TRBV12-3 or TRBV12-4 and TRBJ1-1, with D tentatively TRBD1 (5 bases). Trimming shortened V by 4 bases and J by 8 bases, and 17 bases separated the two germline ends. This CDR3 comprises 14 residues. The CDR3 DNA reads TGTGCCAGCAGTTCCGGGGGAGGGAATCGGGAAGCTTTCTTT. It encodes CASSSGGGNREAFF.

This clonotype has more than one count but fewer than ten. The chain carries TRBV2 and TRBJ2-1; unclear D gene. Germline values: CDR1 SNHLY, CDR2 FYNNEI. V was cut by 2 bases and J by 6 bases, with 11 bases left in between. CDR3 length: 14 amino acids. The CDR3 here is CASSELSAGNEQFF. The CDR3 region has the DNA TGTGCCAGCAGTGAACTGTCAGCTGGCAATGAGCAGTTCTTC.

This clonotype was picked up many times. CDR3 in amino acids: CATYRGGHYNEQFF. The CDR3 nucleotides are TGTGCCACCTATCGGGGGGGCCACTACAATGAGCAGTTCTTC. The chain couples TRBV6-1 to TRBJ2-1; 8 nucleotides agree with TRBD2. In germline, CDR1 is MNHNS, CDR2 SASEGT. V lost 10 bases and J lost 3; bases outside the gene matches: 8. The CDR3 length is 14 residues.

Many counts were recorded for this clonotype. V usage is TRBV6-6 and J usage is TRBJ1-3; D not certain. Trimming shortened V by 7 bases and J by 4 bases, and 8 bases separated the two germline ends. The CDR3 extends over 12 amino acids. Per the germline V gene, CDR1 is MNHNY and CDR2 is SVGAGI (reference sequence). The CDR3 is CASTDGGNTIYF. For the CDR3, the DNA is TGTGCCAGCACCGACGGGGGAAACACCATATATTTT.

The CDR3 here is CASSTTEWGTPLHF. In DNA, the CDR3 is TGTGCCAGCAGTACGACGGAGTGGGGTACACCCCTCCACTTT. The chain joins TRBV6-6 to TRBJ1-6; D gene ambiguous. Trimming left V 5 bases short and J 11 bases short, with 16 bases between. The CDR3 runs to 14 residues. Germline-derived CDR1 and CDR2 are MNHNY and SVGAGI (reference sequence).

This clonotype was recorded many times. The gene calls are TRBV6-1 and TRBJ1-4, with 7 positions matching TRBD1. This CDR3 is built from 10 residues. Germline V CDR1 and CDR2: MNHNS, SASEGT. Trimming took 9 bases from V and 11 from J; bases not matched to a gene: 3. CDR3 in DNA: TGTGCCAGTGGGACAGACAAACTGTTTTTT. Its translation: CASGTDKLFF.

This clonotype was seen many times. The chain recombines TRBV12-3 or TRBV12-4 with TRBJ1-1; D perhaps matches TRBD1 (5 bases). The CDR3 has 12 residues. Trimming took 0 bases from V and 10 from J, leaving 9 bases between them. The CDR3 DNA follows: TGTGCCAGCAGTTTAGCGGGGCTTGGAGCTTTCTTT. It translates to CASSLAGLGAFF.